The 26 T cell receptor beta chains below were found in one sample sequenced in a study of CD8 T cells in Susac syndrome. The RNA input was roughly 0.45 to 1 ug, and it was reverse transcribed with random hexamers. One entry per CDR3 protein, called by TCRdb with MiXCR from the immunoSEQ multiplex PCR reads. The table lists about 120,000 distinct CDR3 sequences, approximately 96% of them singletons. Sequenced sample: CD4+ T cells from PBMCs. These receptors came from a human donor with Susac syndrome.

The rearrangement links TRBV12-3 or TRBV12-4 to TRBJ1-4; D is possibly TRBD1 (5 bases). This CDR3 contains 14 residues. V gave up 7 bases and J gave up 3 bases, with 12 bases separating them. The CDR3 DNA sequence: TGTGCCAGCACCCTAAAGGGGTCTAATGAAAAACTGTTTTTT. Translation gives CASTLKGSNEKLFF.

The CDR3 spells CSVADRDPAEGKLFF. As DNA, the CDR3 is TGCAGCGTTGCCGACAGGGACCCAGCTGAGGGAAAACTGTTTTTT. This chain links TRBV29-1 with TRBJ1-4, with TRBD1 matching 7 bases. CDR1 is SQVTM, CDR2 ANQGSEA, per germline. The CDR3 is 15 amino acids. V lost 4 bases, J lost 10 bases, and 15 bases stayed unmatched.

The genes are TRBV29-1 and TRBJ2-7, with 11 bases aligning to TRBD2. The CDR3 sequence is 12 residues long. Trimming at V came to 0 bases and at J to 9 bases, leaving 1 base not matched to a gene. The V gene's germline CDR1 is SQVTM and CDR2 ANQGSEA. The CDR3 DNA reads TGCAGCGTTGAAGAAGGGACTAGCGGGCAGTACTTC. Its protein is CSVEEGTSGQYF.

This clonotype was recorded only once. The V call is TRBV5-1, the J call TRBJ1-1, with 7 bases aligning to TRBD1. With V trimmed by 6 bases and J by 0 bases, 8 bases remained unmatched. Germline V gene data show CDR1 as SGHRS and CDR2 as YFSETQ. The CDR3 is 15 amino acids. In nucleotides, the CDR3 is TGCGCCAGCACCATGACCGGGACAGTGAACACTGAAGCTTTCTTT. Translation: CASTMTGTVNTEAFF. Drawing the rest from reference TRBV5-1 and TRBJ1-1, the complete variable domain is KAGVTQTPRYLIKTRGQQVTLSCSPISGHRSVSWYQQTPGQGLQFLFEYFSETQRNKGNFPGRFSGRQFSNSRSEMNVSTLELGDSALYLCASTMTGTVNTEAFFGQGTRLTVV.

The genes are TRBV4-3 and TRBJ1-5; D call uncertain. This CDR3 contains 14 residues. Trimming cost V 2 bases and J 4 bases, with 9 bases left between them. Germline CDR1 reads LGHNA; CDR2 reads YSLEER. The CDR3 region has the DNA TGCGCCAGCAGCCAAAACGCGGGAAATCAGCCCCAGCATTTT. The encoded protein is CASSQNAGNQPQHF.

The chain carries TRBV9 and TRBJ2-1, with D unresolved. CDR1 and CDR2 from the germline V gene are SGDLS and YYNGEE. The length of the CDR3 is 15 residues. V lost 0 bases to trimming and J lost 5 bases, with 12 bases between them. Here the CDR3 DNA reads TGTGCCAGCAGCGTAGCTCCGGCCCGAAACAATGAGCAGTTCTTC. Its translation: CASSVAPARNNEQFF. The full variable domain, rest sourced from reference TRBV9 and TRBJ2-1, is DSGVTQTPKHLITATGQRVTLRCSPRSGDLSVYWYQQSLDQGLQFLIQYYNGEERAKGNILERFSAQQFPDLHSELNLSSLELGDSALYFCASSVAPARNNEQFFGPGTRLTVL.

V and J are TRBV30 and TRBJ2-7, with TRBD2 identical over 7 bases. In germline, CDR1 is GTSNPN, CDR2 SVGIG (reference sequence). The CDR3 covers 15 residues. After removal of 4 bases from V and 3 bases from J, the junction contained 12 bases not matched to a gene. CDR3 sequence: CAWKGMGGNYYEQYF. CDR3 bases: TGTGCCTGGAAAGGTATGGGGGGGAACTACTACGAGCAGTACTTC.

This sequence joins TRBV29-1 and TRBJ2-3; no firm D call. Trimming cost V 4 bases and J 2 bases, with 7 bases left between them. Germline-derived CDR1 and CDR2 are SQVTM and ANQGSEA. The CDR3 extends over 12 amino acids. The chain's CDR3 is CSVVTFTDTQYF. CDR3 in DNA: TGCAGCGTTGTAACCTTCACAGATACGCAGTATTTT.

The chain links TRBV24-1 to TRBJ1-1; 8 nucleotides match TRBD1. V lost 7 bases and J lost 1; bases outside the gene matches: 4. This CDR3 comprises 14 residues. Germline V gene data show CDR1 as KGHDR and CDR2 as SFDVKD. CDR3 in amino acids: CATSSGQGNTEAFF. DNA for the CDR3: TGTGCCACCAGCTCCGGACAGGGGAACACTGAAGCTTTCTTT.

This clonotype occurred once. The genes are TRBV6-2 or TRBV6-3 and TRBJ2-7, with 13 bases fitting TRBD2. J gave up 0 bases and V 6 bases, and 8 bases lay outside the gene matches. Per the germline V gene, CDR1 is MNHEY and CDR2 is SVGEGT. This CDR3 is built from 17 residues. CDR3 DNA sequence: TGTGCCAGCAGGCGCCCGGGACTAGCGGGGTACTCCTACGAGCAGTACTTC. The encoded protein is CASRRPGLAGYSYEQYF.

CDR3 DNA sequence: TGCGCCAGCAGCCTGCCACTAGAATCCGAGCAGTACTTC. Its protein is CASSLPLESEQYF. The genes are TRBV5-1 and TRBJ2-7, with a tentative D call TRBD2 (5 bases). The CDR3 extends over 13 amino acids. Germline CDR1 is SGHRS and CDR2 is YFSETQ. V lost 4 bases and J lost 6, with 14 bases in between. Complete variable domain (other parts from reference TRBV5-1 and TRBJ2-7): KAGVTQTPRYLIKTRGQQVTLSCSPISGHRSVSWYQQTPGQGLQFLFEYFSETQRNKGNFPGRFSGRQFSNSRSEMNVSTLELGDSALYLCASSLPLESEQYFGPGTRLTVT.

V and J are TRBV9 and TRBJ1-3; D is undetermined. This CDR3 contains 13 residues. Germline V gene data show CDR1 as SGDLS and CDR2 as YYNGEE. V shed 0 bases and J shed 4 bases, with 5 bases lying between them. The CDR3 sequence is CASSVEEGNTIYF. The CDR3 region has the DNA TGTGCCAGCAGCGTAGAAGAAGGAAACACCATATATTTT.

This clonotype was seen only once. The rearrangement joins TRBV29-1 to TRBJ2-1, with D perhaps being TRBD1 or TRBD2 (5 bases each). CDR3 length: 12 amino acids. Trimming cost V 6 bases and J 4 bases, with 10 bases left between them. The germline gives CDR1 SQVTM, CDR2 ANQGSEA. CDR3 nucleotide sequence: TGCAGCGTAGGGACGGGATACAATGAGCAGTTCTTC. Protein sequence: CSVGTGYNEQFF.

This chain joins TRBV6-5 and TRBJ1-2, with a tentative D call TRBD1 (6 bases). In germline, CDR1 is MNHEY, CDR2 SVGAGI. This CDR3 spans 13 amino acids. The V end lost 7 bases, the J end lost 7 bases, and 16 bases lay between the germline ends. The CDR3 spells CASTSGTRGGYTF. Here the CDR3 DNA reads TGTGCCAGCACCTCCGGGACACGGGGTGGCTACACCTTC.

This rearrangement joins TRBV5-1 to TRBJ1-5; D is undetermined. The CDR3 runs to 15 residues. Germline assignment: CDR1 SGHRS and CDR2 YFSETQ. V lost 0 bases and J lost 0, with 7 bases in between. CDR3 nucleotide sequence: TGCGCCAGCAGCTTGGGAGATTATAGCAATCAGCCCCAGCATTTT. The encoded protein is CASSLGDYSNQPQHF.

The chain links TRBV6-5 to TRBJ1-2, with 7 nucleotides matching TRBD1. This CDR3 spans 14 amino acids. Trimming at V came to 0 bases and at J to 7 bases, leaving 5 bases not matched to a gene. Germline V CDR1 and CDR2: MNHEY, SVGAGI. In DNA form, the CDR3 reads TGTGCCAGCAGTTACTCGAAGGGGGCTTCTGGCTACACCTTC. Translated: CASSYSKGASGYTF.

In DNA, the CDR3 is TGTGCCAGCAGCTCAAAAGGGATACCCTTATACGAGCAGTACTTC. It is translated as CASSSKGIPLYEQYF. V and J are TRBV7-2 and TRBJ2-7, with D unresolved. This CDR3 comprises 15 residues. Between the trimmed V and J ends, which lost 4 bases and 4 bases, there was a span of 17 bases. Germline assignment: CDR1 SGHTA and CDR2 FQGNSA.

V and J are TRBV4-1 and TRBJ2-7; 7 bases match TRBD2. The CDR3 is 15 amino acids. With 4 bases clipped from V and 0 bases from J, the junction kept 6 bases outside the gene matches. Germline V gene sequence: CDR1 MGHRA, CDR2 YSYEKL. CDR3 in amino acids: CASSRQREDSYEQYF. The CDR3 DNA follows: TGCGCCAGCAGCCGACAACGGGAGGACTCCTACGAGCAGTACTTC.

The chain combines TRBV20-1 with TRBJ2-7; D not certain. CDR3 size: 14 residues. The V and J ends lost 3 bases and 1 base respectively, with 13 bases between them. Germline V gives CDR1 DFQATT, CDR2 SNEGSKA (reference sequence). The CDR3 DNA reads TGCAGTGCTAGCGACTCTAGGAGATCCTACGAGCAGTACTTC. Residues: CSASDSRRSYEQYF.

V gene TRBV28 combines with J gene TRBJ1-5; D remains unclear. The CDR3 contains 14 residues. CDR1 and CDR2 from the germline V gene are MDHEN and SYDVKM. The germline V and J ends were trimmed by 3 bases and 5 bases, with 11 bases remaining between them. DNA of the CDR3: TGTGCCAGCAGTTTGGTCAGTTCCTATCAGCCCCAGCATTTT. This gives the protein CASSLVSSYQPQHF.

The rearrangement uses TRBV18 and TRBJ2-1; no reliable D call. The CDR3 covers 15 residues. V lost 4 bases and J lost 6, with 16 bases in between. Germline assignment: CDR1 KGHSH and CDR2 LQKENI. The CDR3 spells CASSHAQPGGNEQFF. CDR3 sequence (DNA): TGTGCCAGCTCACATGCCCAGCCCGGCGGCAATGAGCAGTTCTTC.

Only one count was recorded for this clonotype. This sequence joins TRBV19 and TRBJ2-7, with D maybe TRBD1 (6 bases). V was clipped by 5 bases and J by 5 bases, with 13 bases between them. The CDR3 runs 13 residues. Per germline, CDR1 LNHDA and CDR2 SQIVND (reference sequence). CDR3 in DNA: TGTGCCAGTAGTCAACAGGGAGTACACGAGCAGTACTTC. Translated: CASSQQGVHEQYF.

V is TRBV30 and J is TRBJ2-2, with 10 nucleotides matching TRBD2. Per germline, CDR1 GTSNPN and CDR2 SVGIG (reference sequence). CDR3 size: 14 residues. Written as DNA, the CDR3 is TGTGCTCGAACTAGCGGGATGAGACCCGGGGAGCTGTTTTTT. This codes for CARTSGMRPGELFF.

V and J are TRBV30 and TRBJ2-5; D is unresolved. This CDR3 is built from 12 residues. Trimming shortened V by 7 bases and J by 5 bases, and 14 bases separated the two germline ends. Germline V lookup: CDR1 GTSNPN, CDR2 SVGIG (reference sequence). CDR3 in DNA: TGTGCCTTTCAGCTGTCCAGTGAGACCCAGTACTTC. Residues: CAFQLSSETQYF.

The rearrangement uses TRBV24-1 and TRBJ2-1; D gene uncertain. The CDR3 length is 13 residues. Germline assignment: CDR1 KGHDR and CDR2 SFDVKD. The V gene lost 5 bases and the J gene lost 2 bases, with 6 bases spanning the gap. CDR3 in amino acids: CATSGDTYNEQFF. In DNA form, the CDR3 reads TGTGCCACCAGTGGGGATACCTACAATGAGCAGTTCTTC.

The CDR3 reads CASSQEIGQGARTDTQYF. CDR3 in DNA: TGCGCCAGCAGCCAAGAAATCGGACAGGGGGCGCGGACAGATACGCAGTATTTT. The chain carries TRBV4-3 and TRBJ2-3, with 11 nucleotides matching TRBD1. The germline gives CDR1 LGHNA, CDR2 YSLEER. V lost 0 bases, J lost 3 bases, and 8 bases stayed unmatched. This CDR3 region has 18 residues.